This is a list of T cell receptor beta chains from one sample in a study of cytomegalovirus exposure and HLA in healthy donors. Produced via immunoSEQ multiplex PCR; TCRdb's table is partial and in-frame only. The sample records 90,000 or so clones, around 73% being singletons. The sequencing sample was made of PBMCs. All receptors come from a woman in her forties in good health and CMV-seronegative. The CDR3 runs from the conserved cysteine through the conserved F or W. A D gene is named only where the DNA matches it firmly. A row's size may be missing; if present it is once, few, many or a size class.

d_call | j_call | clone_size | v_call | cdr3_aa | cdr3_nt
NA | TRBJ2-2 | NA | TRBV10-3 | CAISLDRSQDGELFF | TGTGCCATCAGTTTAGACAGATCCCAGGACGGGGAGCTGTTTTTT
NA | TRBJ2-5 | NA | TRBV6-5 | CASSYGTGSRETQYF | TGTGCCAGCAGTTACGGTACGGGAAGTCGGGAGACCCAGTACTTC
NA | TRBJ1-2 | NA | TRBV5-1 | CASSFLGPGDYGHTF | TGCGCCAGCAGCTTCCTTGGGCCCGGCGACTATGGCCACACCTTC
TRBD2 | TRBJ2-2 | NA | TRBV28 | CASRIAATSGNRELFF | TGTGCCAGCAGGATTGCCGCGACTAGCGGGAACCGGGAGCTGTTTTTT
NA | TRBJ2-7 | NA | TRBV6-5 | CASSSPSASSYEQYF | TGTGCCAGCAGCTCGCCGTCCGCGAGCTCCTACGAGCAGTACTTC
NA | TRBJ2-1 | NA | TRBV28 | CASSLRGLGYNEQFF | TGTGCCAGCAGTTTACGGGGACTTGGATACAATGAGCAGTTCTTC
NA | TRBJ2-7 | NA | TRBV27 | CASSPSQRGSYEQYF | TGTGCCAGCAGCCCGAGCCAGCGAGGCTCCTACGAGCAGTACTTC
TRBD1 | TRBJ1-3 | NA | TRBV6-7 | CASSPGQGLNTIYF | TGTGCCAGCAGTCCCGGACAGGGGCTAAACACCATATATTTT
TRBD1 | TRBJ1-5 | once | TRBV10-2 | CASSQTTGVNQPQHF | TGCGCCAGCAGTCAGACAACAGGGGTAAATCAGCCCCAGCATTTT
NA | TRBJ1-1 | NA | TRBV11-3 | CASSQMNTEAFF | TGTGCCAGCAGCCAGATGAACACTGAAGCTTTCTTT
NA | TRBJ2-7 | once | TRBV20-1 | CSASRAYEQYF | TGCAGTGCTAGTAGAGCCTACGAGCAGTACTTC
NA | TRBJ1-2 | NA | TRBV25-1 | CASSESRVGSNYGYTF | TGTGCCAGCAGTGAATCGCGAGTGGGCTCAAACTATGGCTACACCTTC
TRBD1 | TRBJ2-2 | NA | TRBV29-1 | CSVEEGTGFTGELFF | TGCAGCGTTGAAGAGGGGACAGGGTTCACCGGGGAGCTGTTTTTT
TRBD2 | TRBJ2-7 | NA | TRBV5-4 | CASRPAGGHYEQYF | TGTGCCAGCAGACCAGCGGGAGGGCACTACGAGCAGTACTTC
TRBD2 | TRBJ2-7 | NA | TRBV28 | CASLAGGPHEQYF | TGTGCCAGCCTAGCGGGAGGGCCTCACGAGCAGTACTTC
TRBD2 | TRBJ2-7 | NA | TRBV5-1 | CASFDQGLAAGEQYF | TGCGCCAGCTTCGACCAGGGACTAGCGGCGGGAGAGCAGTACTTC
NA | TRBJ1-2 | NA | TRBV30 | CAWNPGHFYGYTF | TGTGCCTGGAACCCCGGACATTTCTATGGCTACACCTTC
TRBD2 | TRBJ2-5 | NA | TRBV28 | CASSPNGLAGSQETQYF | TGTGCCAGCAGTCCCAACGGACTAGCGGGATCCCAAGAGACCCAGTACTTC
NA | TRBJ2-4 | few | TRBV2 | CASSEALGRLAKNIQYF | TGTGCCAGCAGTGAAGCGCTGGGGCGCTTAGCCAAAAACATTCAGTACTTC
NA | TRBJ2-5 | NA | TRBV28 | CASSLDSWGETQYF | TGTGCCAGCAGTCTGGACAGTTGGGGGGAGACCCAGTACTTC
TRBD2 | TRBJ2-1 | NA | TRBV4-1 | CASSQDPTLSTSVNEQFF | TGCGCCAGCAGCCAAGATCCAACGCTTTCTACTAGCGTCAATGAGCAGTTCTTC
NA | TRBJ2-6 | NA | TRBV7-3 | CASSSPVANVLTF | TGTGCCAGCAGCTCCCCCGTGGCCAACGTCCTGACTTTC
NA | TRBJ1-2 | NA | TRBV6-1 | CASTPGRGEEGYTF | TGTGCCAGCACCCCAGGGAGGGGGGAAGAGGGCTACACCTTC
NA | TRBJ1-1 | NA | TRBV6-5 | CASSYFSNTEAFF | TGTGCCAGCAGTTACTTCTCGAACACTGAAGCTTTCTTT
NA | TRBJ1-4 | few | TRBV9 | CASSVRQGDPIATNEKLFF | TGTGCCAGCAGCGTCCGTCAAGGAGACCCGATTGCAACTAATGAAAAACTGTTTTTT
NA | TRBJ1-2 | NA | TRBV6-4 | CASSRNLDRRSNYGYTF | TGTGCCAGCAGTCGCAACCTTGACAGGAGATCTAACTATGGCTACACCTTC